These T cell receptor beta chains were read from a single sample in a study of T cells in Graves' hyperthyroidism and ophthalmopathy. One entry per CDR3 protein, called by TCRdb with MiXCR from the multiplex PCR reads. The data contain 410,000 or so distinct CDR3 sequences, roughly 14% of them singletons. Sequencing was done on a sample of blood. The source of these receptors is a man between 18 and 29 years old with Graves' ophthalmopathy. The CDR3 runs from the conserved cysteine through the conserved F or W. The D gene is left open where the match is weak. Part of the rows lack a size; the others show once, few, many or a class for expanded clones.

abundance	v_gene	d_gene	j_gene	len	CDR3aa	CDR3nt
few	TRBV6-1	-	TRBJ2-7	14	CASSEPYRSPEQYF	TGTGCCAGCAGTGAACCCTACAGGTCCCCCGAGCAGTACTTC
many	TRBV30	-	TRBJ2-1	15	CAWSVDAISYNEQFF	TGTGCCTGGAGTGTCGATGCGATATCCTACAATGAGCAGTTCTTC
many	TRBV15	TRBD2	TRBJ2-7	18	CATSPTGAGSGGAYEQYF	TGTGCCACCAGCCCTACGGGTGCGGGTAGCGGGGGGGCTTACGAGCAGTACTTC
many	TRBV6-1	TRBD2	TRBJ2-3	14	CATSSGGDTDTQYF	TGTGCCACCTCTAGCGGGGGAGACACAGATACGCAGTATTTT
-	TRBV19	-	TRBJ1-2	15	CASTQHGDGLGGYTF	TGTGCCAGTACTCAACACGGGGACGGTCTCGGAGGCTACACCTTC
-	TRBV19	-	TRBJ2-1	15	CASTSGTITYNEQFF	TGTGCCAGCACCTCCGGGACCATAACCTACAATGAGCAGTTCTTC
-	TRBV3-1	TRBD2	TRBJ2-7	16	CASSQELAGGEYEQYF	TGTGCCAGCAGCCAAGAGCTAGCGGGAGGAGAGTACGAGCAGTACTTC
many	TRBV7-9	TRBD1	TRBJ1-1	18	CASSLRGTGGRMNTEAFF	TGTGCCAGCAGCTTAAGAGGGACAGGGGGGCGAATGAACACTGAAGCTTTCTTT
few	TRBV19	-	TRBJ2-1	15	CASSVSASSYNEQFF	TGTGCCAGTAGTGTTAGCGCGAGCTCCTACAATGAGCAGTTCTTC
many	TRBV2	TRBD2	TRBJ2-7	15	CASRKASGRGYEQYF	TGTGCCAGCAGGAAGGCTAGCGGGAGGGGGTACGAGCAGTACTTC
many	TRBV7-2	TRBD1	TRBJ1-2	15	CASSQYMTGDYGYTF	TGTGCCAGCAGCCAATACATGACAGGGGACTATGGCTACACCTTC
-	TRBV19	TRBD1	TRBJ1-2	14	CASSTSTGPTSYTF	TGTGCCAGTAGTACCTCGACAGGGCCCACAAGCTACACCTTC
-	TRBV6-1	-	TRBJ2-7	15	CASGLVGGDSYEQYF	TGTGCCAGCGGCCTCGTCGGCGGGGACTCCTACGAGCAGTACTTC
-	TRBV7-9	-	TRBJ1-4	18	CASSLLWDIWATNEKLFF	TGTGCCAGCAGCCTGCTGTGGGACATTTGGGCAACTAATGAAAAACTGTTTTTT